This is a list of T cell receptor beta chains from one sample in a study of CD4 and CD8 cells across lung adenocarcinoma regions. A single record per CDR3 protein comes from TCRdb applying MiXCR to the PCR reads. The table has under 25,000 distinct CDR3 sequences, roughly 54% seen once. Sequenced: CD8+ T cells from the center of a lung tumor. Receptors originate from a female donor with lung adenocarcinoma. The CD4 and CD8 labels of this study may be unreliable. Both conserved end residues are part of each CDR3. A D gene is named only where the DNA matches it firmly. Size is omitted from some rows. Given values are once, few, many or a class for expanded clones.

j_gene | abundance | d_gene | v_gene | CDR3nt | CDR3aa
TRBJ2-1 | many | TRBD2 | TRBV30 | TGTGCCTGGGGATCCGGGCGGGGGGCCCAAAGAGAGCAGTTCTTC | CAWGSGRGAQREQFF
TRBJ2-3 | - | - | TRBV11-3 | TGTGCGAGCGGCGTCCGAGTGCCAGATACCCAGTATTTT | CASGVRVPDTQYF
TRBJ2-7 | many | - | TRBV6-1 | TGTGCCAGCAGTGAACCTACAAGTGTCGGGCAGTACTTC | CASSEPTSVGQYF
TRBJ1-2 | - | - | TRBV27 | TGTGCCAGCAGTTTGCGAGGGGCGGGGGCAGTTTCTAACTATGGCTACACCTTC | CASSLRGAGAVSNYGYTF
TRBJ2-1 | many | - | TRBV24-1 | TGTGCCACCAGTGATTTGGCGTCTAGCACATACAATGAGCAGTTCTTC | CATSDLASSTYNEQFF
TRBJ2-5 | few | - | TRBV30 | TGTGCCTGGAGTGTGATACTCGGGGAGACCCAGTACTTC | CAWSVILGETQYF
TRBJ2-1 | - | TRBD2 | TRBV12-3/TRBV12-4 | TGTGCCAGCAGTTTAGAGCGGGAGCTTTGGAATGAGCAGTTCTTC | CASSLERELWNEQFF
TRBJ2-1 | large | - | TRBV6-6 | TGTGCCAGCAGTTTAAAGAACTCCTACAATGAGCAGTTCTTC | CASSLKNSYNEQFF
TRBJ2-5 | many | TRBD2 | TRBV6-1 | TGTGCCAGCAAGAAGACTAGCGGTAGGGAGACCCAGTACTTC | CASKKTSGRETQYF
TRBJ2-3 | few | TRBD2 | TRBV10-2 | TGCGCCAGCAGTGAGCTAGGCGGGAGAGGGGCAGATACGCAGTATTTT | CASSELGGRGADTQYF
TRBJ2-7 | - | - | TRBV10-3 | TGTGCCGCCAGTGTCGGACGCCGGGACCAAGATACGCAGTACTTC | CAASVGRRDQDTQYF
TRBJ2-1 | few | TRBD2 | TRBV30 | TGTGCCTGTCTCCTGGCGGGAGGATATCGGGAGCAGTTCTTC | CACLLAGGYREQFF
TRBJ2-1 | large | TRBD2 | TRBV10-1 | TGCGCCAGCAGTGTTGCTGGGACTAGCGGATACAATGAGCAGTTCTTC | CASSVAGTSGYNEQFF
TRBJ2-5 | few | TRBD2 | TRBV5-4 | TGTGCCAGCAGCTTGGTGGAAGCGGGAGTCAATGAGCAGTACTTC | CASSLVEAGVNEQYF
TRBJ2-5 | - | - | TRBV10-3 | TGTGGCATGGGGGAGGGGGGCGGTACGCAAGATACCCAGTACTTC | CGMGEGGGTQDTQYF
TRBJ2-4 | many | TRBD1 | TRBV10-2 | TGCGCCAGCAGACAGGGGGCCGGGGCCAAAAACATTCAGTACTTC | CASRQGAGAKNIQYF
TRBJ2-1 | many | TRBD1 | TRBV25-1 | TGTGCCAGCAGTGAACCGGGACAGCGATCCTATGAGCAGTTCTTC | CASSEPGQRSYEQFF
TRBJ1-2 | - | TRBD1 | TRBV3-1 | TGTGCCAGCAGCCCCGGGACAGGGGGGGGAGGGCATTATGGCTACACCTTC | CASSPGTGGGGHYGYTF
TRBJ2-7 | - | - | TRBV27 | TGTGCCAGCAGGCCGGGGCTGGGAGCCAAAGATACGCAGTACTTC | CASRPGLGAKDTQYF
TRBJ2-3 | medium-sized | TRBD2 | TRBV6-5 | TGTGCCAGCAGTTACGTTAGCGGGAGCACAGATACGCAGTATTTT | CASSYVSGSTDTQYF
TRBJ2-4 | - | - | TRBV27 | TGTGCCAGCAGTTTATACGGTCTGTGTGCCAAAAACATTCAGTACTTC | CASSLYGLCAKNIQYF
TRBJ2-7 | - | - | TRBV10-1 | TGCGGCAGCAAGGGCCGGCGAGCCCCAGATACGCAGTACTTC | CGSKGRRAPDTQYF
TRBJ2-3 | - | - | TRBV6-1 | TGTGCCAGCAGTGAAAGAGGGGGAGCGAGCACCGGGACGCAGTATTTT | CASSERGGASTGTQYF
TRBJ2-1 | - | TRBD2 | TRBV3-1 | TGTGCCAGCAGCCAACGACTAGCGGGAGACCTCATGTCCCTTTACAATGAGCAGTTCTTC | CASSQRLAGDLMSLYNEQFF
TRBJ2-3 | few | - | TRBV6-5 | TGTGCCAGCAGTCACCAGGGGGGGGAGGGCACAGATACGCAGTATTTT | CASSHQGGEGTDTQYF
TRBJ2-2 | - | - | TRBV6-1 | TGTGCCAGCAGTGATAGGGCCACCGGTACGCAGTTTTTT | CASSDRATGTQFF
TRBJ2-1 | many | TRBD1 | TRBV12-3/TRBV12-4 | TGTGCCAGCAGTCCCACGGACAGGGGCCGTACGGGTGAGCAGTTCTTC | CASSPTDRGRTGEQFF
TRBJ2-1 | - | TRBD2 | TRBV30 | TGTGCCTGGACCAAAAGCGGGAGAGTCTACAATGAGCAGTTCTTC | CAWTKSGRVYNEQFF
TRBJ2-3 | - | TRBD1 | TRBV10-3 | TGTGCCATCAGTGAGTCGAGGGGGCTTTACACAGATACGCAGTATTTT | CAISESRGLYTDTQYF
TRBJ2-1 | once | - | TRBV6-1 | TGTGCCAGCAGTCCGACAGGGGAGGGTGAGCAGTTCTTC | CASSPTGEGEQFF
TRBJ2-2 | - | TRBD2 | TRBV6-1 | TGTGCCAGCAAAAAGACGGGGGGGGACACCGGTACGCTGTTTTTT | CASKKTGGDTGTLFF
TRBJ2-7 | many | - | TRBV7-6 | TGTGCCAGCAGCTTAGCTTCCGACTACGAGCAGTACTTC | CASSLASDYEQYF
TRBJ2-4 | - | TRBD2 | TRBV27 | TGTGGGAGCGGGGGCTTTGTCCAAAACACTCAGTACTTC | CGSGGFVQNTQYF
TRBJ2-7 | - | TRBD2 | TRBV6-5 | TGTGCCAGCAGTTACAGTGGTCTAGCGGGAGGGGGGGAGCAGTACTTC | CASSYSGLAGGGEQYF
TRBJ2-3 | - | - | TRBV9 | TGTGCCCGCAGCGCGGGGCGGGGAGCCAAAAATACGCAGTATTTC | CARSAGRGAKNTQYF
TRBJ2-5 | - | - | TRBV6-1 | TGTGCCAGCACCACCGGGACCCAAGAGACCCAGTACTTC | CASTTGTQETQYF
TRBJ2-2 | few | - | TRBV6-1 | TGTGCCAGCAGTCCATCCGGGACTGACTTAAACACCGGGGAGCTGTTTTTT | CASSPSGTDLNTGELFF
TRBJ2-5 | medium-sized | - | TRBV11-1 | TGTGCCAGCAGCCGGGACATTGAAAGAGCCCAGTACTTC | CASSRDIERAQYF
TRBJ1-1 | few | - | TRBV6-2/TRBV6-3 | TGTGCCAGCAGTCGAACAGAAAGTACTGGCGCTGAAGCTTTCTTT | CASSRTESTGAEAFF
TRBJ2-3 | - | TRBD2 | TRBV10-2 | TGCGCCAGCAGGATTTCTAGCGGAGATACGCAGTATTTT | CASRISSGDTQYF
TRBJ2-6 | large | - | TRBV25-1 | TGTGCCAGCAGAGGTGATGGGGCCAACGTCCTGACTTTC | CASRGDGANVLTF
TRBJ2-4 | - | - | TRBV10-3 | TGTGCGGCGAAGGGGGGCCGTGAGGGAAAGATTCAGTACTTC | CAAKGGREGKIQYF
TRBJ2-5 | - | - | TRBV6-1 | TGTGCCAGGGGTGCCGGGCGGGGAAGCCCAGAGACGCAGTACTTC | CARGAGRGSPETQYF
TRBJ2-7 | medium-sized | - | TRBV11-1 | TGTGCCAGCAGCTTCGGGTCGACCTACGAGCAGTACTTC | CASSFGSTYEQYF
TRBJ1-2 | many | TRBD1 | TRBV27 | TGTGCCAGCAGTTTACCCCCCCCGGGACAGGGAGACTATGGCTACACCTTC | CASSLPPPGQGDYGYTF
TRBJ2-1 | - | TRBD2 | TRBV30 | TGTGCCTGGAGTGTACTAGCGGGAGTAAAGGGGCAGTTCTTC | CAWSVLAGVKGQFF
TRBJ2-1 | - | TRBD2 | TRBV6-1 | TGTGCCAGCCGGACCGGGGGGGCGGGTAACAATGAGCAGTTCTTC | CASRTGGAGNNEQFF
TRBJ2-1 | - | TRBD2 | TRBV10-2 | TGCGCCAGCATAACCGGGACTAGCGGGAGGGCCAATGAGCAGTTCTTC | CASITGTSGRANEQFF
TRBJ2-1 | - | TRBD1 | TRBV4-1 | TGCGCCAGCAGCCAAGGACAGGGTAGGGGCGCACACAATGAGCAGTTCTTC | CASSQGQGRGAHNEQFF
TRBJ2-3 | many | - | TRBV6-1 | TGTGCCAGCAGTGGGACAGCGGATACGCAGTATTTT | CASSGTADTQYF
TRBJ1-2 | - | TRBD1 | TRBV12-3/TRBV12-4 | TGTGTCAGCAGTTCGGACAGGTTAACCTTC | CVSSSDRLTF